The subject of this entry is one T cell receptor (beta chain). The antigen remains undetermined. The source of the sample is a study of cytomegalovirus exposure and HLA in healthy donors. Study findings and constraints: Across all donors, roughly uniform sequencing depth was an assumption of the presence/absence analyses.

The PCR employed 60 Vbeta primers together with 13 Jbeta primers. Profiled with immunoSEQ multiplex PCR; TCRdb holds only in-frame clones, not every one. In the table there are about 38,000 clones, roughly 89% of which are singletons. V gave up 1 base and J gave up 5 bases; unmatched junction bases: 7. CDR3 size: 15 residues. Per the germline V gene, CDR1 is SGHVS and CDR2 is FQNEAQ. The sequencing sample was made of PBMCs. The chain employs TRBV7-8 and TRBJ1-2; 7 bases are a match to TRBD1. The origin of this receptor is a woman aged 40-49 years in good health and CMV-seropositive. The CDR3 spells CASSLDGRGRYGYTF. The CDR3 nucleotides are TGTGCCAGCAGCTTAGATGGCAGGGGGAGGTATGGCTACACCTTC. Full variable domain (rest looked up from reference TRBV7-8 and TRBJ1-2): GAGVSQSPRYKVAKRGQDVALRCDPISGHVSLFWYQQALGQGPEFLTYFQNEAQLDKSGLPSDRFFAERPEGSVSTLKIQRTQQEDSAVYLCASSLDGRGRYGYTFGSGTRLTVV.